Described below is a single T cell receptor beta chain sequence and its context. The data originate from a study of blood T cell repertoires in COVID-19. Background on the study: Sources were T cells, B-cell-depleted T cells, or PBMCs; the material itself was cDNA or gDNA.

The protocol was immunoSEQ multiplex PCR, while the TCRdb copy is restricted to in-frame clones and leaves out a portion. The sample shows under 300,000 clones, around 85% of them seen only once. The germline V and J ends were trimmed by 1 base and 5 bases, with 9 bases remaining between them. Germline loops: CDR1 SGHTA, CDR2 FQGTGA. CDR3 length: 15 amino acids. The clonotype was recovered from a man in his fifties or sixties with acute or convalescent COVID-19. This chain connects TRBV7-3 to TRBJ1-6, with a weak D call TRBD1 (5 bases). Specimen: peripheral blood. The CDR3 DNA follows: TGTGCCAGCAGCTTAAGGGAGGGGAATAATTCACCCCTCCACTTT. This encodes CASSLREGNNSPLHF.